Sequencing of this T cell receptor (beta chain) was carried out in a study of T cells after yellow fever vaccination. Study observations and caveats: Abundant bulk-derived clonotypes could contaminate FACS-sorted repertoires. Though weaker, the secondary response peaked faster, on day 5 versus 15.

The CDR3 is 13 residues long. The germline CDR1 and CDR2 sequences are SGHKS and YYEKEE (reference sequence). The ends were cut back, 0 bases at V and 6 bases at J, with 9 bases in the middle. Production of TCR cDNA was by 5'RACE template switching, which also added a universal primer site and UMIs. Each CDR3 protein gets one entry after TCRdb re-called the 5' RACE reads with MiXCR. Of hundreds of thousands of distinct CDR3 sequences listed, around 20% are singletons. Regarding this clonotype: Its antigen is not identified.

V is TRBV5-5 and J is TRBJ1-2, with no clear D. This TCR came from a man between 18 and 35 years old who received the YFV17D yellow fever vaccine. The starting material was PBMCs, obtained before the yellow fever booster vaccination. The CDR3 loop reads CASSLARGDGYTF. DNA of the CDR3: TGTGCCAGCAGCTTGGCCCGCGGAGATGGCTACACCTTC.